This TCR beta chain came from a study of blood T cell repertoires in COVID-19. Study overall: Acute and convalescent COVID-19 specimens originated in the United States, Italy and Spain. Sources were T cells, B-cell-depleted T cells, or PBMCs; the material itself was cDNA or gDNA.

Authors' methods: Amplification with reference gene primers provided the estimates of nucleated cell counts. Produced via immunoSEQ multiplex PCR; TCRdb's table is partial and in-frame only. V and J calls and clone size are copied from that table; D and trimming were computed from the DNA. The table lists 150,000 to 200,000 clones, 65% to 85% of them singletons. Between the trimmed V and J ends, which lost 0 bases and 7 bases, there was a span of 16 bases. The CDR3 consists of 16 residues. Germline V gene lookup returns CDR1 LNHDA and CDR2 SQIVND (reference sequence). The TCR originated in a woman older than 75 with active or convalescent COVID-19. This rearrangement joins TRBV19 to TRBJ1-5; D not certain. Sequencing used peripheral blood. CDR3 DNA: TGTGCCAGTAGTATAGATGGAGGAGGAGGGAACCAGCCCCAGCATTTT. Its protein product is CASSIDGGGGNQPQHF.